This TCR beta chain was captured in a study of CD4 T cells in relation to SARS-CoV-2 and coronaviruses. The overall study: TCR beta CDR3s were sequenced after roughly 10-day antigen culture of PBMCs. Findings of the study overall: Compared with monoreactive clones, crossreactive clones showed significantly weaker SARS-CoV-2 expansion.

Assay: immunoSEQ multiplex PCR; the TCRdb copy retains only in-frame clones and omits some. This sample has about 31,000 clones, with more than 75% found just once. Regarding this clone: The antigen remains undetermined.

The CDR3 is 15 amino acids. Germline assignment: CDR1 MDHEN and CDR2 SYDVKM. Trimming took 7 bases from V and 3 from J; bases not matched to a gene: 8. The specimen was memory CD4+ T cells from PBMCs, cultured in vitro. This TCR derives from an adult with COVID-19. The chain recombines TRBV28 with TRBJ2-1; 8 nucleotides match TRBD2. CDR3 residues: CASNPSGSGYNEQFF. In DNA, the CDR3 is TGTGCCAGCAACCCGAGCGGGAGTGGCTACAATGAGCAGTTCTTC.